This entry lists 15 T cell receptor beta chains sequenced from one sample in a study of identical twins. TCRdb independently ran MiXCR on the 5' RACE reads; one entry per CDR3 protein. This table holds 1.5 million to 2 million distinct CDR3 sequences, about 32% found once. The material sequenced was cord blood. The receptors were gathered from a newborn girl in good health.

This clonotype has more than one count but fewer than ten. This chain joins TRBV7-2 and TRBJ2-5, with 8 positions matching TRBD2. With V trimmed by 2 bases and J by 1 base, 6 bases remained unmatched. The germline V gene encodes CDR1 SGHTA and CDR2 FQGNSA. The CDR3 covers 16 residues. The CDR3 sequence: CASSLFGLAGQETQYF. The CDR3 DNA follows: TGTGCCAGCAGCTTATTTGGGCTAGCGGGCCAAGAGACCCAGTACTTC.

This clonotype turned up a few times. The CDR3 spells CASRVVGDTQYF. The CDR3 nucleotides read TGTGCCAGCAGAGTTGTCGGGGATACGCAGTATTTT. This chain links TRBV27 with TRBJ2-3, with D hard to call. Germline-derived CDR1 and CDR2 are MNHEY and SMNVEV (reference sequence). Trimming cost V 6 bases and J 6 bases, with 10 bases left between them. The CDR3 totals 12 residues.

The chain joins TRBV3-1 to TRBJ2-7; 7 bases line up with TRBD1. The end of the DNA aligns better with TRBJ2-5, so the J call may be wrong. This CDR3 is 16 amino acids long. Germline CDR1 LGHDT, CDR2 YNNKEL (reference sequence). The CDR3 spells CASSQGQGMTVETQYF. CDR3 bases: TGTGCCAGCAGCCAAGGACAGGGAATGACGGTGGAGACCCAGTACTTC.

V gene TRBV10-3 combines with J gene TRBJ1-5; a possible D gene is TRBD1 (6 bases). The CDR3 spans 14 residues. The germline CDR1 and CDR2 sequences are ENHRY and SYGVKD. V lost 5 bases and J 1 base, leaving 9 bases between the germline ends. The CDR3 loop is CAISLTGSNQPQHF. The CDR3 region has the DNA TGTGCCATCAGTTTAACAGGGAGCAATCAGCCCCAGCATTTT.

The rearrangement uses TRBV7-9 and TRBJ1-2; no reliable D call. Deletions cut 9 bases from V and 4 bases from J, with 15 bases between. CDR1 is SEHNR and CDR2 is FQNEAQ in the germline V gene (reference sequence). The CDR3 is 13 residues long. The CDR3 reads CASRTAAGYGYTF. The CDR3 region has the DNA TGTGCCAGTCGGACCGCGGCGGGCTATGGCTACACCTTC.

This sequence joins TRBV10-3 and TRBJ2-3; D is uncertain. CDR1 is ENHRY, CDR2 SYGVKD, per germline. CDR3 length: 14 amino acids. Trimming took off 5 bases at V and 0 bases at J, with 9 bases between the two ends. As DNA, the CDR3 is TGTGCCATCAGTCTGGGTACTAGCACAGATACGCAGTATTTT. As protein: CAISLGTSTDTQYF.

This chain connects TRBV27 to TRBJ2-5; 8 positions agree with TRBD1. V lost 6 bases to trimming and J lost 11 bases; unmatched junction nucleotides: 17. Germline V gene data show CDR1 as MNHEY and CDR2 as SMNVEV (reference sequence). CDR3 length: 15 residues. The CDR3 DNA follows: TGTGCCAGCAGAGACCGGGACAGGCCCTACAATGAGCAGTACTTC. This gives the protein CASRDRDRPYNEQYF.

The chain recombines TRBV12-3 or TRBV12-4 with TRBJ2-3; TRBD2 is a possible D gene (5 bases). CDR3 length: 14 residues. Trimming shortened V by 8 bases and J by 1 base, and 13 bases separated the two germline ends. CDR3: CASRLSSGTDTQYF. Written as DNA, the CDR3 is TGTGCCAGCCGCCTGAGTAGCGGCACAGATACGCAGTATTTT.

Only a few counts were recorded for this clonotype. The rearrangement links TRBV5-1 to TRBJ2-1; possibly TRBD2 for D (6 bases). The CDR3 covers 14 residues. CDR1 is SGHRS, CDR2 YFSETQ, per germline. The V and J ends lost 4 bases and 5 bases respectively, with 13 bases between them. The CDR3 region is CASSIKAGNNEQFF. The CDR3 DNA reads TGCGCCAGCAGCATAAAGGCGGGGAACAATGAGCAGTTCTTC.

The sample holds one count of this clonotype. V usage is TRBV15 and J usage is TRBJ1-5; D is uncertain. The CDR3 sequence is 15 residues long. The germline V gene has CDR1 LNHNV and CDR2 YYDKDF (reference sequence). The V and J ends lost 0 bases and 6 bases respectively, with 12 bases between them. The CDR3 DNA reads TGTGCCACCAGCAGAGATCCGGGCGGCAGTCAGCCCCAGCATTTT. Protein: CATSRDPGGSQPQHF.

This clonotype was detected once. Being one base from a much bigger clone, this may be a read error. The chain has TRBV5-1 and TRBJ2-4; perhaps TRBD1 as D (6 bases). Near its end, the DNA agrees better with TRBJ2-7, so the J call may be wrong. Looked up from germline, CDR1 is SGHRS and CDR2 is YFSETQ. CDR3 length: 13 amino acids. Written as DNA, the CDR3 is TGCGCCGGCTCTAAGACAGGTACCTACGAGCAGTACTTC. It specifies CAGSKTGTYEQYF.

This clonotype was picked up a small number of times. This chain joins TRBV18 and TRBJ1-4; D gene uncertain. V was cut by 8 bases and J by 0 bases, with 7 bases left in between. Germline CDR1 is KGHSH and CDR2 is LQKENI. This CDR3 has 13 amino acids. The CDR3 region has the DNA TGTGCCAGCAGCCCGACAACTAATGAAAAACTGTTTTTT. As protein: CASSPTTNEKLFF.

This clonotype appeared a few times. This rearrangement joins TRBV28 to TRBJ2-1; TRBD2 might be the D (7 bases). Germline V gene lookup returns CDR1 MDHEN and CDR2 SYDVKM. The V end was cut by 5 bases, the J end by 5 bases, with 25 bases between. This CDR3 spans 18 amino acids. The CDR3 loop reads CASSPNRGVRGGHNEQFF. The DNA for the CDR3 is TGTGCCAGCAGTCCCAATAGGGGGGTCAGGGGAGGGCACAATGAGCAGTTCTTC.

In its sample, this clonotype was seen a few times. The chain uses TRBV7-2 and TRBJ2-3; TRBD2 matches 7 bases. The CDR3 is made up of 16 amino acids. The V segment lost 4 bases and the J segment 3 bases; nucleotides outside the gene matches: 10. The germline gives CDR1 SGHTA, CDR2 FQGNSA. CDR3 nucleotides: TGTGCCAGCAGCTCCCCACAAGCGGGGTTGACAGATACGCAGTATTTT. Translating gives CASSSPQAGLTDTQYF.

The chain uses TRBV7-7 and TRBJ2-2; 8 bases are shared with TRBD1. The CDR3 runs 13 residues. CDR1 is SSHAT, CDR2 FNYEAQ, per germline (reference sequence). J lost 6 bases, V lost 5 bases, and 2 bases had no gene match. CDR3 sequence reads: CASSEQGAGELFF. As DNA, the CDR3 is TGTGCCAGCAGCGAACAGGGGGCCGGGGAGCTGTTTTTT.